A selection of T cell receptor beta chains follows, all from one sample in a study of human T cells and chemical hapten exposure. TCRdb re-called the RACE reads with MiXCR, one entry per CDR3 protein. The sample contains fewer than 130,000 distinct CDR3 sequences, approximately 10% of which appear only once. This material consisted of whole blood, taken in connection with sensitization to the hapten diphenylcyclopropenone (DPC). These receptors all stem from a woman aged 35 to 49 with alopecia areata. Some clones in this sample may be carry-over from other donors' samples. Both conserved end residues are part of each CDR3. Fields, in order: V gene, D gene, J gene, clone size, CDR3 DNA, CDR3 protein. D genes are given only for firm matches. Size is omitted from some rows. Given values are once, few, many or a class for expanded clones.

TRBV29-1	NA	TRBJ1-2	NA	TGCAGCGTTCTACAGGGATCGGGCTATGGCTACACCTTC	CSVLQGSGYGYTF
TRBV7-2	TRBD1	TRBJ1-2	NA	TGTGCCAGCGAACAGGGGGTCGACTATGGCTACACCTTC	CASEQGVDYGYTF
TRBV6-1	TRBD1	TRBJ1-1	NA	TGTGCCAGCAGCTTACCGGGACAGGGGAACACTGAAGCTTTCTTT	CASSLPGQGNTEAFF
TRBV6-5	NA	TRBJ1-6	few	TGTGCCAGCACCCTACGGGCAGGGCCTCAATCACCCCTCCACTTT	CASTLRAGPQSPLHF
TRBV3-1	TRBD1	TRBJ1-1	NA	TGTGCCAGCAGCAGGGGGACAGGTAATGGGGCTTTCTTT	CASSRGTGNGAFF
TRBV28	NA	TRBJ2-7	few	TGTGCCAGCAGGCCGCTACAGGCTACCTACGAGCAGTACTTC	CASRPLQATYEQYF
TRBV4-2	TRBD1	TRBJ1-2	many	TGTGCCAGCAGCCAAGTGGACAGGGTAGTTGATGGCTACACCTTC	CASSQVDRVVDGYTF
TRBV5-4	TRBD2	TRBJ2-3	few	TGTGCCAGCAGCGCAAACCGACTAGCGGGAGCGCCAGATACGCAGTATTTT	CASSANRLAGAPDTQYF
TRBV7-3	NA	TRBJ2-2	many	TGTGCCAGCAGCCCCGGTCGCCGGGAGCTGTTTTTT	CASSPGRRELFF
TRBV6-6	TRBD2	TRBJ2-7	many	TGTGCCAGCAGTTACTCGAGACTAGCGGGGGTCCGCTTCCCCGAGCAGTACTTC	CASSYSRLAGVRFPEQYF
TRBV12-3/TRBV12-4	NA	TRBJ2-5	many	TGTGCCAGCAGTCCCCAGGGAGACCAAGAGACCCAGTACTTC	CASSPQGDQETQYF
TRBV11-2	NA	TRBJ1-5	NA	TGTGCCAGCAGCTTAGAGGGGGGGCAGGCTCAGCCCCAGCATTTT	CASSLEGGQAQPQHF
TRBV24-1	NA	TRBJ2-1	NA	TGTGCCACGGCGCTCGGCTACAATGAGCAGTTCTTC	CATALGYNEQFF
TRBV14	NA	TRBJ2-7	many	TGTGCCAGCAGCCAAGGCTTAGGGCGAGAGCAGTACTTC	CASSQGLGREQYF
TRBV9	NA	TRBJ2-1	many	TGTGCCAGCAGCGCGGCGGGAACAGGGTACAATGAGCAGTTCTTC	CASSAAGTGYNEQFF
TRBV12-3/TRBV12-4	NA	TRBJ2-7	many	TGTGCCAGCAGCCCGGGCCCGGCGTACGAGCAGTACTTC	CASSPGPAYEQYF
TRBV20-1	NA	TRBJ2-3	few	TGCAGTGCTACCCGGGGGAGGACAGATACGCAGTATTTT	CSATRGRTDTQYF
TRBV30	NA	TRBJ2-7	NA	TGTGCCTGGAGGCTGGGTGTCGGGGTTACCTACGAGCAGTACTTC	CAWRLGVGVTYEQYF
TRBV18	NA	TRBJ1-1	few	TGTGCCAGCTCACCGATTCGGAACACTGAAGCTTTCTTT	CASSPIRNTEAFF
TRBV28	NA	TRBJ1-5	NA	TGTGCCAGCGCGGAGGCTCTCCAGCCCCAGCATTTT	CASAEALQPQHF
TRBV29-1	TRBD2	TRBJ2-7	few	TGCAGCGTTAGCCTAGCGGGGTCATCCTACGAGCAGTACTTC	CSVSLAGSSYEQYF
TRBV18	NA	TRBJ2-3	NA	TGTGCCAGCTCACCCGGGCGCACAGATACGCAGTATTTT	CASSPGRTDTQYF
TRBV3-1	NA	TRBJ1-1	many	TGTGCCAGCAGCCAAGATTCATTGCAAAGGGGAGCTTTCTTT	CASSQDSLQRGAFF
TRBV5-8	NA	TRBJ1-5	many	TGTGCCAGCAGCTTCTACAGGGCGTTGAGCAATCAGCCCCAGCATTTT	CASSFYRALSNQPQHF
TRBV7-8	NA	TRBJ1-5	many	TGTGCCAGCAGCTTAACGCAGGGAGGCTCATGGGTTCAGCCCCAGCATTTT	CASSLTQGGSWVQPQHF
TRBV2	TRBD1	TRBJ2-2	NA	TGTGCCAGCAGTGAAATACGAGGGGGCCACGGGGAGCTGTTTTTT	CASSEIRGGHGELFF
TRBV20-1	TRBD1	TRBJ1-2	NA	TGCAGTGCTAGAGAGAACAGGGGAGATGGCTACACCTTC	CSARENRGDGYTF
TRBV3-1	TRBD1	TRBJ1-5	many	TGTGCCAGCAGCCAAGATACAGGGGACCAGCCCCAGCATTTT	CASSQDTGDQPQHF
TRBV20-1	TRBD1	TRBJ2-1	many	TGCAGTGCTCTAAACGTAGGGCAGGGGGTCTACAATGAGCAGTTCTTC	CSALNVGQGVYNEQFF
TRBV6-4	NA	TRBJ2-7	few	TGTGCCAGCAGGAAACAGACCTACGAGCAGTACTTC	CASRKQTYEQYF
TRBV4-3	TRBD1	TRBJ2-7	many	TGCGCCAGCAGCCAAGCGGGGCCCGGGACAGGGTCCTACGAGCAGTACTTC	CASSQAGPGTGSYEQYF
TRBV6-5	NA	TRBJ1-2	many	TGTGCCAGCAGTTACGAGTCTCTCTATGGCTACACCTTC	CASSYESLYGYTF
TRBV10-2	NA	TRBJ2-5	NA	TGCGCCAGCAGTGAGACAGGTCTGGAGACCCAGTACTTC	CASSETGLETQYF
TRBV27	NA	TRBJ1-1	many	TGTGCCAGCAGCTTAAGCCGGAACACTGAAGCTTTCTTT	CASSLSRNTEAFF
TRBV7-2	TRBD1	TRBJ2-7	NA	TGTGCCAGCAGCTGGAACCCGGGACAGACTTACGAGCAGTACTTC	CASSWNPGQTYEQYF
TRBV2	TRBD2	TRBJ2-1	NA	TGTGCCAGCAGGGCGGGGACTAGCGGAGGCCAGTTCTTC	CASRAGTSGGQFF
TRBV27	TRBD1	TRBJ2-7	many	TGTGCCAGCAGTTTTGACAGGGGAGGCTACGAGCAGTACTTC	CASSFDRGGYEQYF
TRBV3-1	TRBD1	TRBJ2-2	few	TGTGCCAGCAGCCGGGACAGGGGGATAAACGGGGAGCTGTTTTTT	CASSRDRGINGELFF
TRBV5-5	TRBD2	TRBJ2-1	many	TGTGCCAGCACCAGGACTAGCGGGATCGACAATGAGCAGTTCTTC	CASTRTSGIDNEQFF
TRBV29-1	TRBD1	TRBJ1-2	many	TGCAGCGTTGACGAGGGGGCTGGCGGCTACACCTTC	CSVDEGAGGYTF